This TCR beta chain emerged from a study of blood T cell repertoires in COVID-19. In the study overall: Researchers got acute and convalescent COVID-19 samples from the United States, Italy and Spain. Sources were T cells, B-cell-depleted T cells, or PBMCs; the material itself was cDNA or gDNA.

The method was immunoSEQ multiplex PCR; TCRdb's version includes in-frame clones alone and lacks a portion of them. The sample lists about 100,000 clones, over 60% occurring once. J was trimmed by 0 bases and V by 6 bases; bases with no gene match: 6. The V gene's germline CDR1 is SQVTM and CDR2 ANQGSEA. This CDR3 region has 16 residues. Sequences were obtained from peripheral blood. This receptor was obtained from a middle-aged man who had recovered from COVID-19. V gene TRBV29-1 combines with J gene TRBJ2-6; 9 nucleotides agree with TRBD1. The CDR3 reads CSVGTGLPSGANVLTF. DNA of the CDR3: TGCAGCGTGGGGACAGGGCTGCCCTCTGGGGCCAACGTCCTGACTTTC.